Following are 16 T cell receptor beta chains from one sample sequenced in a study of T cell repertoires in aging, cancer and after chemotherapy. The template was genomic DNA from peripheral blood, not RNA. A mixed TRB-A/B primer pool amplified rearranged TRB by multiplex touch-down PCR. Each CDR3 protein gets one entry after TCRdb re-called the multiplex PCR reads with MiXCR. The sample carries about 4,600 distinct CDR3 sequences, over 20% recorded once. Material: blood. The receptors were gathered from a human donor with a blood cancer.

Sample share makes this clonotype medium-sized (0.01 to 0.1%). The chain links TRBV30 to TRBJ1-2; the D gene is possibly TRBD1 (6 bases). There are 14 residues in the CDR3. Germline V gene data show CDR1 as GTSNPN and CDR2 as SVGIG (reference sequence). The V gene lost 3 bases and the J gene lost 4 bases, with 15 bases spanning the gap. The CDR3 nucleotides read TGTGCCTGGAGGGAGGCAGGGGATCCCTATGGCTACACCTTC. It specifies CAWREAGDPYGYTF.

This clonotype was found once. V is TRBV20-1 and J is TRBJ1-6; 9 positions match TRBD1. The V segment lost 3 bases and the J segment 10 bases; nucleotides outside the gene matches: 13. CDR1 and CDR2 (germline): DFQATT, SNEGSKA (reference sequence). The CDR3 covers 16 residues. Here the CDR3 DNA reads TGCAGTGCTAGTGAAATTGGGACAGGGACTTTCTCACCCCTCCACTTT. This gives the protein CSASEIGTGTFSPLHF.

This clonotype is medium-sized. CDR3 DNA: TGTGCCAGCAGTTTTGGGACAGGGAGTCGTAATGGCTACACCTTC. This sequence encodes CASSFGTGSRNGYTF. The chain is built from TRBV12-3 or TRBV12-4 and TRBJ1-2, with TRBD1 matching over 9 bases. CDR3 length: 15 residues. The trim removed 3 bases at V and 6 bases at J, leaving 8 bases unmatched.

This clonotype is classed as medium-sized. The J gene is TRBJ2-6, the V gene TRBV15; D call uncertain. With 0 bases removed from V and 0 bases from J, the gap between germline ends came to 6 bases. From germline, CDR1 is LNHNV and CDR2 YYDKDF (reference sequence). The CDR3 contains 16 residues. The CDR3: CATSRDLGSGANVLTF. In DNA form, the CDR3 reads TGTGCCACCAGCAGAGATCTAGGCTCTGGGGCCAACGTCCTGACTTTC.

In regard to this clonotype: Given a much more abundant clone one base away, this may be a read error. V and J are TRBV5-6 and TRBJ1-2, with D unresolved. The CDR3 sequence is 13 residues long. V was trimmed by 4 bases and J by 6 bases, leaving 13 bases between them. CDR1 is SGHDT, CDR2 YYEEEE, per germline. The CDR3 region is CASSLNPAHGYTF. As DNA, the CDR3 is TGTGCCAGCAGCCTTAACCCGGCCCATGGCTACACCTTC. Full variable domain (missing parts from reference TRBV5-6 and TRBJ1-2): DAGVTQSPTHLIKTRGQQVTLRCSPKSGHDTVSWYQQALGQGPQFIFQYYEEEERQRGNFPDRFSGHQFPNYSSELNVNALLLGDSALYLCASSLNPAHGYTFGSGTRLTVV.

The V gene is TRBV6-1, the J gene TRBJ2-2, with TRBD2 matching over 7 bases. V shed 6 bases, J shed 1 base, and the junction held 5 bases outside the gene matches. The CDR3 extends over 15 amino acids. CDR1 is MNHNS and CDR2 is SASEGT in the germline V gene. CDR3 DNA: TGTGCCAGCAGGGGGAGGGCAGGGAACACCGGGGAGCTGTTTTTT. It is translated as CASRGRAGNTGELFF.

This chain joins TRBV7-2 and TRBJ2-1; 8 bases are shared with TRBD2. Germline V gene lookup returns CDR1 SGHTA and CDR2 FQGNSA. V shed 7 bases, J shed 8 bases, and the junction held 13 bases outside the gene matches. There are 15 residues in the CDR3. The CDR3 spells CASMLRISGADEQFF. CDR3 DNA sequence: TGTGCCAGCATGTTACGGATTAGCGGGGCCGATGAGCAGTTCTTC.

Sample share makes this clonotype medium-sized (0.01 to 0.1%). The chain is built from TRBV19 and TRBJ2-3; 12 bases agree with TRBD2. CDR3 length: 19 amino acids. The germline CDR1 and CDR2 sequences are LNHDA and SQIVND (reference sequence). Trimming cost V 5 bases and J 6 bases; bases outside gene matches: 18. CDR3 sequence: CASSPRTSGAQGRRDTQYF. The CDR3 DNA follows: TGTGCCAGTAGTCCTCGGACTAGCGGGGCCCAAGGGAGGAGGGATACGCAGTATTTT.

J is TRBJ1-4 and V is TRBV7-9; the D is unclear. Germline CDR1 reads SEHNR; CDR2 reads FQNEAQ (reference sequence). The CDR3 contains 12 residues. V lost 5 bases to trimming and J lost 8 bases, with 9 bases between them. In DNA, the CDR3 is TGTGCCAGCAGCGAGGTGGACGAAAAACTGTTTTTT. Translation: CASSEVDEKLFF.

This clonotype occurred a few times. This chain links TRBV7-9 with TRBJ2-5; weak D call: TRBD2 (6 bases). This CDR3 is 14 amino acids long. CDR1 and CDR2 (germline): SEHNR, FQNEAQ (reference sequence). V lost 4 bases, J lost 4 bases, and 13 bases lay in between. The CDR3 reads CASSSVGGGETQYF. Written as DNA, the CDR3 is TGTGCCAGCAGCTCAGTGGGGGGTGGAGAGACCCAGTACTTC. The full variable domain, with the rest looked up from reference TRBV7-9 and TRBJ2-5, is DTGVSQNPRHKITKRGQNVTFRCDPISEHNRLYWYRQTLGQGPEFLTYFQNEAQLEKSRLLSDRFSAERPKGSFSTLEIQRTEQGDSAMYLCASSSVGGGETQYFGPGTRLLVL.

This clonotype is labeled medium-sized. The J gene is TRBJ2-3, the V gene TRBV5-6, with TRBD1 matching 10 bases. V was clipped by 1 base and J by 5 bases; unmatched bases: 4. CDR3 length: 15 residues. CDR1 and CDR2 (germline): SGHDT, YYEEEE. In DNA, the CDR3 is TGTGCCAGCAGCTTGCCCGGACAGGGGGGAGATACGCAGTATTTT. It translates to CASSLPGQGGDTQYF.

The rearrangement links TRBV7-9 to TRBJ1-3; the D gene is possibly TRBD1 (6 bases). Trimming removed 10 bases at V and 4 bases at J, with 11 bases between. The germline V gene encodes CDR1 SEHNR and CDR2 FQNEAQ (reference sequence). This CDR3 comprises 12 residues. The CDR3 sequence: CANRESGNTIYF. CDR3 DNA: TGTGCCAACAGGGAATCAGGAAACACCATATATTTT.

This clonotype rates as medium-sized. The rearrangement links TRBV5-1 to TRBJ2-3; the D gene is possibly TRBD1 (5 bases). Germline CDR1 reads SGHRS; CDR2 reads YFSETQ. The CDR3 consists of 16 residues. V shed 0 bases and J shed 2 bases, with 13 bases lying between them. CDR3 sequence (DNA): TGCGCCAGCAGCTTGGATGGGGCCCCCCTCACAGATACGCAGTATTTT. It translates to CASSLDGAPLTDTQYF.

The chain couples TRBV5-4 to TRBJ1-6; 7 nucleotides match TRBD1. The length of the CDR3 is 17 residues. Trimming cost V 0 bases and J 3 bases; bases outside gene matches: 6. CDR1 and CDR2 (germline): SGHNT, YYREEE (reference sequence). This CDR3 reads CASSLGQGRGYNSPLHF. In DNA, the CDR3 is TGTGCCAGCAGCTTGGGACAGGGTAGGGGCTATAATTCACCCCTCCACTTT. The complete variable domain, with remaining parts taken from reference TRBV5-4 and TRBJ1-6, reads ETGVTQSPTHLIKTRGQQVTLRCSSQSGHNTVSWYQQALGQGPQFIFQYYREEENGRGNFPPRFSGLQFPNYSSELNVNALELDDSALYLCASSLGQGRGYNSPLHFGNGTRLTVT.

To note about this clonotype: This could be a read error, since a much larger clone is one nucleotide away. This sequence joins TRBV30 and TRBJ1-5, with 9 bases fitting TRBD1. Trimming cost V 4 bases and J 4 bases; bases outside gene matches: 5. CDR3 length: 14 residues. CDR1 is GTSNPN, CDR2 SVGIG, per germline (reference sequence). Here the CDR3 DNA reads TGTGCCTGGATTGTAGGACAGGGGAATCAGCCCCAGCATTTT. It translates to CAWIVGQGNQPQHF.

This clonotype is medium-sized in the sample. The rearrangement joins TRBV5-4 to TRBJ2-3, with 7 bases fitting TRBD2. This CDR3 is built from 16 residues. Germline V lookup: CDR1 SGHNT, CDR2 YYREEE (reference sequence). Germline trimming cut 2 bases from V and 5 bases from J; bases unmatched to any gene: 11. CDR3 DNA: TGTGCCAGCAGCTTTACTCCAGCGGGGAGGCGAGATACGCAGTATTTT. This sequence encodes CASSFTPAGRRDTQYF.